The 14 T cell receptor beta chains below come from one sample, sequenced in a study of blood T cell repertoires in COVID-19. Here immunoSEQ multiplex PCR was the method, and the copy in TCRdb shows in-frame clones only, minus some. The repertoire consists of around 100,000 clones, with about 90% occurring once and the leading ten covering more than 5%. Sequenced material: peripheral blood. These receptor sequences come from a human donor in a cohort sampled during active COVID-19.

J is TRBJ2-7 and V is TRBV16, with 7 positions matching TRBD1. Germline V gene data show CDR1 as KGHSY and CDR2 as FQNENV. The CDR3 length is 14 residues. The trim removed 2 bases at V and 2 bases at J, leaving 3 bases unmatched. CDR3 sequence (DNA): TGTGCCAGCAGCCAACACGACAGGGCCTACGAGCAGTACTTC. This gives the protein CASSQHDRAYEQYF.

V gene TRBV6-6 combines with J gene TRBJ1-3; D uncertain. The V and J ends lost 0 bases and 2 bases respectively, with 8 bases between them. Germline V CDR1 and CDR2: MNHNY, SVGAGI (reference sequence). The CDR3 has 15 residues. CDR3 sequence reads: CASSYSMQAGNTIYF. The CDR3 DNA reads TGTGCCAGCAGTTACTCGATGCAGGCTGGAAACACCATATATTTT.

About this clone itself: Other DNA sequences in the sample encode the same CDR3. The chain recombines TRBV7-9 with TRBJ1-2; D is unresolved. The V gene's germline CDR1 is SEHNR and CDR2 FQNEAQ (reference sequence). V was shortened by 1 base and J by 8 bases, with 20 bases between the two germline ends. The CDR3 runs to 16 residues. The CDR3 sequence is CASSLGLMGSAWGYTF. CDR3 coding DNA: TGTGCCAGCAGCTTAGGTCTGATGGGCTCGGCATGGGGCTACACCTTC.

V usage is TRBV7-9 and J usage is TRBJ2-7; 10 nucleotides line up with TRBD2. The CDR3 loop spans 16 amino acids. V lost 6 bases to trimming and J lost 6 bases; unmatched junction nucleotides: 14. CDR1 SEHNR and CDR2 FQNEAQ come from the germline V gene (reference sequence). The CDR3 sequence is CASRARASGSFGEQYF. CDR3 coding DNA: TGTGCCAGCAGGGCCCGGGCTAGCGGGAGTTTTGGCGAGCAGTACTTC.

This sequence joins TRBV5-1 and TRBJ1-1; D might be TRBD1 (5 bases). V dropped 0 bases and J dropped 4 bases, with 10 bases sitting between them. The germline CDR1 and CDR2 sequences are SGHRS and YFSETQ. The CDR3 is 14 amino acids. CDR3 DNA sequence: TGCGCCAGCAGCTTGGTCCAGGGTCGCACTGAAGCTTTCTTT. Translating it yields CASSLVQGRTEAFF.

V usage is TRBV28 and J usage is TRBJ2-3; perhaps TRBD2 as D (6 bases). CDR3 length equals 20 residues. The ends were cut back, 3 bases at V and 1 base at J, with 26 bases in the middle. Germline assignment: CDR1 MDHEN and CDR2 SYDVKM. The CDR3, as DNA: TGTGCCAGCAGTTTGGAGGGTAGTAGTGGGGCCCCTCTCGGCACAGATACGCAGTATTTT. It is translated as CASSLEGSSGAPLGTDTQYF.

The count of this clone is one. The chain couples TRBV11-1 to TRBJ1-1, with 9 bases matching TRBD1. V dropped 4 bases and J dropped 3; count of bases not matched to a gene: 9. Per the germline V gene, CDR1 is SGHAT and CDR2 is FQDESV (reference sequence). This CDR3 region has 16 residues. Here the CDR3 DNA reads TGTGCCAGCAGCTCCAGACGACAGGGGGACTACACTGAAGCTTTCTTT. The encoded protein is CASSSRRQGDYTEAFF. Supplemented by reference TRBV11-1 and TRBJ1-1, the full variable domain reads EAEVAQSPRYKITEKSQAVAFWCDPISGHATLYWYRQILGQGPELLVQFQDESVVDDSQLPKDRFSAERLKGVDSTLKIQPAELGDSAMYLCASSSRRQGDYTEAFFGQGTRLTVV.

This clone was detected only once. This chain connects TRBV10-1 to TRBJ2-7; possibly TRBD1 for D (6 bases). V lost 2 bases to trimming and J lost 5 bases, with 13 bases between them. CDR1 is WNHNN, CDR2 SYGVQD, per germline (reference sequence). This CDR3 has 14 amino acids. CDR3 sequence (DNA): TGCGCCAGCAGTGAGCCCGGACAGATGAACGAGCAGTACTTC. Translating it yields CASSEPGQMNEQYF.

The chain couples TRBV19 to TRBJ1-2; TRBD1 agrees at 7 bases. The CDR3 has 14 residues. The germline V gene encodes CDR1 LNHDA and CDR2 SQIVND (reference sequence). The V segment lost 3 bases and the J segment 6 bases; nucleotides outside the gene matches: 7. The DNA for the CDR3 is TGTGCCAGTAGTATCTGGCACAGGGGAGATGGCTACACCTTC. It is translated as CASSIWHRGDGYTF.

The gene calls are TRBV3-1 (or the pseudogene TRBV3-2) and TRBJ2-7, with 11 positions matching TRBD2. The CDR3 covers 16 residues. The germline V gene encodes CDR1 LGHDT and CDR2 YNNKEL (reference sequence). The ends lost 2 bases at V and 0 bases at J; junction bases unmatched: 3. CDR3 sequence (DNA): TGTGCCAGCAGCCAAACTAGCGGGAGCTACTCCTACGAGCAGTACTTC. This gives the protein CASSQTSGSYSYEQYF.

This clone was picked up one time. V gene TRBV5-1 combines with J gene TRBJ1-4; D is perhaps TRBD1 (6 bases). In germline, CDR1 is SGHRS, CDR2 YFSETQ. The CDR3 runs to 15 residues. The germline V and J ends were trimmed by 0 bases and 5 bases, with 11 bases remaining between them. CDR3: CASSLDRAQNEKLFF. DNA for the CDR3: TGCGCCAGCAGCTTGGACAGGGCTCAGAATGAAAAACTGTTTTTT.

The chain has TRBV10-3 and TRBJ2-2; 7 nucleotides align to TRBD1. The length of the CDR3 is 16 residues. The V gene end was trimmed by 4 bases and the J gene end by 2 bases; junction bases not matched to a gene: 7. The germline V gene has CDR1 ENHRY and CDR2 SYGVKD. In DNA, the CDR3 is TGTGCCATCAGTGGAGGGACAGAAGCAAACACCGGGGAGCTGTTTTTT. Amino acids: CAISGGTEANTGELFF.

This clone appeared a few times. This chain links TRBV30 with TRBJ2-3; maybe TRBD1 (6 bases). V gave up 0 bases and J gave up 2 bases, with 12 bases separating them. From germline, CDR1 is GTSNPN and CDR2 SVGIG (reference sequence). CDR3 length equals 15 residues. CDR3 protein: CAWSVQGQDTDTQYF. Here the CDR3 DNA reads TGTGCCTGGAGTGTACAGGGCCAGGACACAGATACGCAGTATTTT.

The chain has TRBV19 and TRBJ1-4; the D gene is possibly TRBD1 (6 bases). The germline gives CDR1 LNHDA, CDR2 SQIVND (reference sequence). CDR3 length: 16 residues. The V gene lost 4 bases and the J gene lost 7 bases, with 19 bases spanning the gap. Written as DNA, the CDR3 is TGTGCCAGTAGTAACGTAAAGGGGGGGCCTGGTGAAAAACTGTTTTTT. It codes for CASSNVKGGPGEKLFF.